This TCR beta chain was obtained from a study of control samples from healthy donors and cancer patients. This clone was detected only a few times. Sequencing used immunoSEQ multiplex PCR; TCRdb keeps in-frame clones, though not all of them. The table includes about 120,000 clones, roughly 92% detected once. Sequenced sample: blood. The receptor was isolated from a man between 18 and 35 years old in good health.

In nucleotides, the CDR3 is TGTGCCAGCAGCGCTGGGTTTCACTGGGCACAAGAGACCCAGTACTTC. As protein: CASSAGFHWAQETQYF. The gene calls are TRBV9 and TRBJ2-5; D remains ambiguous. Germline CDR1 reads SGDLS; CDR2 reads YYNGEE. The V end lost 3 bases, the J end lost 2 bases, and 17 bases lay between the germline ends. There are 16 residues in the CDR3.